These 6 T cell receptor beta chains originate from one sample sequenced in a study of blood T cell repertoires in COVID-19. The repertoire was sequenced with immunoSEQ multiplex PCR; TCRdb's copy has only in-frame clones and lacks some. The sample lists 80,000 to 95,000 clones, approximately 86% occurring once. The sample taken for sequencing was peripheral blood. The receptors originated from a woman aged 80 or older in a cohort sampled during active or convalescent COVID-19.

This clone was found once. The chain joins TRBV5-1 to TRBJ2-3, with a weak D call TRBD1 (6 bases). Germline values: CDR1 SGHRS, CDR2 YFSETQ. V was shortened by 5 bases and J by 1 base, with 8 bases between the two germline ends. The CDR3 sequence is 13 residues long. The CDR3 region is CASRYRGTDTQYF. For the CDR3, the DNA is TGCGCCAGCAGGTACAGGGGCACAGATACGCAGTATTTT.

The gene calls are TRBV11-2 and TRBJ2-3, with TRBD2 identical over 11 bases. V lost 1 base, J lost 6 bases, and 3 bases stayed unmatched. The V gene's germline CDR1 is SGHAT and CDR2 FQNNGV. The CDR3 consists of 15 residues. For the CDR3, the DNA is TGTGCCAGCAGCTTAGTGCCTAGCGGGGGGGATACGCAGTATTTT. It translates to CASSLVPSGGDTQYF. Full variable domain (outside the CDR3, taken from reference TRBV11-2 and TRBJ2-3): EAGVAQSPRYKIIEKRQSVAFWCNPISGHATLYWYQQILGQGPKLLIQFQNNGVVDDSQLPKDRFSAERLKGVDSTLKIQPAKLEDSAVYLCASSLVPSGGDTQYFGPGTRLTVL.

The chain employs TRBV6-2 or TRBV6-3 and TRBJ2-7, with TRBD1 identical over 9 bases. In germline, CDR1 is MNHEY, CDR2 SVGEGT. The junction had 4 bases not matched to a gene; V was cut back by 5 bases and J by 2 bases. This CDR3 has 14 amino acids. The CDR3 sequence is CASSDRTGAYEQYF. CDR3 nucleotide sequence: TGTGCCAGCAGTGACAGGACAGGGGCCTACGAGCAGTACTTC.

The gene calls are TRBV11-2 and TRBJ1-1, with 8 bases that match TRBD1. Trimming cost V 4 bases and J 5 bases; bases outside gene matches: 3. Germline V gene sequence: CDR1 SGHAT, CDR2 FQNNGV. The CDR3 runs to 13 residues. CDR3 protein: CASSSDRETEAFF. CDR3 coding DNA: TGTGCCAGCAGCTCGGACAGGGAAACTGAAGCTTTCTTT. Using reference TRBV11-2 and TRBJ1-1 for the parts outside the CDR3, the full variable domain is EAGVAQSPRYKIIEKRQSVAFWCNPISGHATLYWYQQILGQGPKLLIQFQNNGVVDDSQLPKDRFSAERLKGVDSTLKIQPAKLEDSAVYLCASSSDRETEAFFGQGTRLTVV.

V gene TRBV19 combines with J gene TRBJ2-2; D possibly corresponds to TRBD1 (5 bases). CDR1 and CDR2 (germline): LNHDA, SQIVND (reference sequence). The CDR3 totals 15 residues. V was clipped by 7 bases and J by 1 base, with 13 bases between them. The CDR3 region is CASKIGRVNTGELFF. DNA for the CDR3: TGTGCCAGTAAGATCGGCAGGGTGAACACCGGGGAGCTGTTTTTT.

The V gene is TRBV28, the J gene TRBJ1-5; the D is unclear. V lost 2 bases, J lost 5 bases, and 10 bases lay in between. Germline CDR1 reads MDHEN; CDR2 reads SYDVKM. The CDR3 extends over 14 amino acids. The CDR3 nucleotides are TGTGCCAGCAGTTTAAGGGCGGGTGATCAGCCCCAGCATTTT. It encodes CASSLRAGDQPQHF.